This is a list of T cell receptor beta chains from one sample in a study of cytomegalovirus exposure and HLA in healthy donors. Method: immunoSEQ multiplex PCR; TCRdb's copy keeps in-frame clones and lacks some. The sample contains roughly 140,000 clones, 85% of which appear only once. Specimen: PBMCs. These receptors all stem from a woman between 18 and 29 years old in good health and CMV-seronegative. CDR3s leave out the opening cysteine and the closing phenylalanine or tryptophan. Size values are once, few and many counts, or a class for expanded clones, and some rows have none.

V: TRBV7-3
size: NA
J: TRBJ1-2
CDR3: ASSPPGGGYT

V: TRBV4-1
size: NA
J: TRBJ2-1
CDR3: ASSQQTSGGYNEQF

V: TRBV27
size: NA
J: TRBJ2-3
CDR3: ASRTVGADTQY

V: TRBV2
size: once
J: TRBJ2-3
CDR3: ASRARGALSTDTQY

V: TRBV5-4
size: few
J: TRBJ2-3
CDR3: ASSSGLAGGTDTQY

V: TRBV9
size: NA
J: TRBJ2-4
CDR3: ASSVGPGSNIQY

V: TRBV6-1
size: NA
J: TRBJ2-5
CDR3: ASPGLAGGETQY

V: TRBV28
size: NA
J: TRBJ2-5
CDR3: ASPPPGDRAQETQY

V: TRBV11-3
size: few
J: TRBJ2-3
CDR3: ASSGAAGTDTQY

V: TRBV7-8
size: NA
J: TRBJ2-1
CDR3: ASSFQGIHEQF

V: TRBV9
size: NA
J: TRBJ2-5
CDR3: ASSVGSGQGRQTQY

V: TRBV5-5
size: once
J: TRBJ2-7
CDR3: ASSPRRQFEAVYEQY

V: TRBV6-5
size: NA
J: TRBJ2-3
CDR3: ASTRGDTQY

V: TRBV7-9
size: NA
J: TRBJ2-1
CDR3: ASSPGAGLYEQF

V: TRBV7-9
size: NA
J: TRBJ2-2
CDR3: ASSLPPRANTGELF

V: TRBV19
size: NA
J: TRBJ1-4
CDR3: ASSPEAASGEKLF

V: TRBV2
size: NA
J: TRBJ2-5
CDR3: ASTGVGETQY